The text below deals with one TCR beta chain. J lost 3 bases, V lost 4 bases, and 4 bases had no gene match. Looked up from germline, CDR1 is SEHNR and CDR2 is FQNEAQ (reference sequence). CDR3 length equals 15 residues. It was with 60 Vbeta and 13 Jbeta primers that the PCR ran. Clones were read by immunoSEQ multiplex PCR, and TCRdb kept only the in-frame ones, dropping some. The data contain 100,000 or so clones, more than 65% of them singletons. These data come from a study of cytomegalovirus exposure and HLA in healthy donors. Sequencing was done on a sample of PBMCs. The V call is TRBV7-9, the J call TRBJ1-1, with 11 bases that match TRBD1. This TCR derives from a man in his forties in good health and CMV-seropositive. The CDR3 sequence is CASSSGQGEDTEAFF. CDR3 DNA: TGTGCCAGCAGCTCGGGACAGGGGGAGGACACTGAAGCTTTCTTT.